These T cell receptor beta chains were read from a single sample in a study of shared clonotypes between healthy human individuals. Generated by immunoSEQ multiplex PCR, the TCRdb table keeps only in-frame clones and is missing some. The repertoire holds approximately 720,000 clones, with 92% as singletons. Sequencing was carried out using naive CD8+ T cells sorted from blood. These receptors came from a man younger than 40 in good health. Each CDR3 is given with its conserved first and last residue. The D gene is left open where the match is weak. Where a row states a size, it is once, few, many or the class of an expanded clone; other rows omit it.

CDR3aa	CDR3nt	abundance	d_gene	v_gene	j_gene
CASSLTGSNQPQHF	TGCGCCAGCAGCTTGACAGGTAGCAATCAGCCCCAGCATTTT	-	-	TRBV5-1	TRBJ1-5
CASSTRVAGTGELFF	TGTGCCAGCAGCACCAGGGTAGCGGGAACCGGGGAGCTGTTTTTT	once	TRBD2	TRBV5-8	TRBJ2-2
CASSFTGAYNEQFF	TGTGCCAGCAGTTTCACGGGAGCATACAATGAGCAGTTCTTC	-	-	TRBV28	TRBJ2-1
CASSLEGQWETQYF	TGTGCCAGCAGCTTAGAGGGGCAGTGGGAGACCCAGTACTTC	-	-	TRBV7-9	TRBJ2-5
CASMVGRDTQYF	TGTGCCAGCATGGTGGGAAGAGATACGCAGTATTTT	-	-	TRBV25-1	TRBJ2-3
CASSLGGQGLIYEQYF	TGTGCCAGCAGCTTGGGTGGGCAGGGGCTCATCTACGAGCAGTACTTC	-	-	TRBV5-6	TRBJ2-7
CASSFEGPEAFF	TGTGCCAGCAGCTTCGAGGGGCCTGAAGCTTTCTTT	-	-	TRBV7-9	TRBJ1-1
CASSVGGHTEAFF	TGTGCCAGCAGCGTAGGTGGTCACACTGAAGCTTTCTTT	-	-	TRBV9	TRBJ1-1
CASSLRGAVYEQYF	TGTGCCAGCAGCTTGCGGGGGGCGGTCTACGAGCAGTACTTC	-	-	TRBV5-4	TRBJ2-7
CASSSGGQFYGYTF	TGTGCCAGCAGTTCAGGGGGACAGTTCTATGGCTACACCTTC	-	TRBD1	TRBV6-1	TRBJ1-2
CASSLASYEQYF	TGTGCCAGCAGCTTGGCATCCTACGAGCAGTACTTC	-	-	TRBV5-6	TRBJ2-7
CASSLHAEGHYGYTF	TGTGCCAGCAGCCTACATGCTGAGGGCCACTATGGCTACACCTTC	few	-	TRBV28	TRBJ1-2
CASSKATPPYEQYF	TGTGCCAGTAGTAAGGCCACTCCCCCCTACGAGCAGTACTTC	-	-	TRBV19	TRBJ2-7
CASSQASGDEQYF	TGCGCCAGCAGCCAAGCTAGCGGGGACGAGCAGTACTTC	once	TRBD2	TRBV4-1	TRBJ2-7
CASSLVQGGEETQYF	TGCGCCAGCAGCTTGGTCCAGGGTGGGGAAGAGACCCAGTACTTC	-	-	TRBV5-1	TRBJ2-5
CASSLGGSLSYEQYF	TGTGCCAGCAGCTTGGGCGGGAGCCTCTCCTACGAGCAGTACTTC	-	TRBD2	TRBV5-6	TRBJ2-7
CASSLRNTGELFF	TGTGCCAGCAGCTTAAGGAACACCGGGGAGCTGTTTTTT	-	-	TRBV13	TRBJ2-2
CASLVPKKIGNNEQFF	TGTGCCAGCCTTGTCCCGAAAAAGATTGGGAACAATGAGCAGTTCTTC	-	-	TRBV21-1	TRBJ2-1
CASSLTQGAGEQYF	TGTGCCAGCAGTTTGACCCAGGGGGCGGGTGAGCAGTACTTC	-	TRBD1	TRBV27	TRBJ2-7
CASKLTTYNEQFF	TGCGCCAGCAAACTCACAACCTACAATGAGCAGTTCTTC	-	-	TRBV5-1	TRBJ2-1
CASSAGTGFYEQYF	TGTGCCAGCAGTGCCGGGACAGGGTTCTACGAGCAGTACTTC	-	TRBD1	TRBV2	TRBJ2-7
CASSHLHEGIYEQYF	TGTGCCAGCAGCCACCTTCACGAGGGTATCTACGAGCAGTACTTC	-	-	TRBV14	TRBJ2-7
CASSPRVPGLAGVTEQFF	TGTGCCAGCAGCCCTAGGGTGCCGGGACTAGCGGGAGTCACTGAGCAGTTCTTC	-	TRBD2	TRBV7-6	TRBJ2-1
CASSYSGQYAGNTIYF	TGTGCCAGCAGTTACTCGGGACAGTACGCTGGAAACACCATATATTTT	-	TRBD1	TRBV6-5	TRBJ1-3
CASSFGGAAFPVTYNEQFF	TGTGCCAGCAGTTTCGGCGGGGCCGCCTTTCCCGTGACATACAATGAGCAGTTCTTC	-	-	TRBV27	TRBJ2-1
CAWRNPGQGPRGSNQPQHF	TGTGCCTGGAGAAACCCGGGACAGGGGCCTCGGGGGAGCAATCAGCCCCAGCATTTT	once	TRBD1	TRBV30	TRBJ1-5
CASMPTSGSLVMNTGELFF	TGTGCCAGCATGCCTACTAGCGGGAGCCTTGTAATGAACACCGGGGAGCTGTTTTTT	once	TRBD2	TRBV28	TRBJ2-2
CASSERGNTIYF	TGTGCCAGCAGCGAGCGAGGAAACACCATATATTTT	-	-	TRBV6-6	TRBJ1-3
CSVVGLGGTDTQYF	TGCAGCGTTGTTGGTCTTGGGGGCACAGATACGCAGTATTTT	few	-	TRBV29-1	TRBJ2-3
CASSSLALPYEQYF	TGTGCCAGCAGCTCCCTAGCCCTTCCCTACGAGCAGTACTTC	-	-	TRBV7-2	TRBJ2-7
CASSPSGGMPTQYF	TGTGCCAGTAGTCCCAGTGGGGGAATGCCGACCCAGTACTTC	-	-	TRBV19	TRBJ2-5
CASSPSLSGANVLTF	TGTGCCAGCAGCCCGTCCCTCTCTGGGGCCAACGTCCTGACTTTC	-	-	TRBV7-9	TRBJ2-6
CAIRPDTQYF	TGTGCCATCCGACCGGATACGCAGTATTTT	once	-	TRBV6-9	TRBJ2-3
CASSQVSTGEYEQYF	TGCGCCAGCAGCCAAGTCTCGACAGGAGAATACGAGCAGTACTTC	-	-	TRBV4-1	TRBJ2-7
CASSTNWTPYNEQFF	TGCGCCAGCAGCACAAACTGGACACCATACAATGAGCAGTTCTTC	-	-	TRBV5-1	TRBJ2-1
CASSLTDSLQPQHF	TGTGCCAGCAGTTTAACGGACAGCCTTCAGCCCCAGCATTTT	-	-	TRBV28	TRBJ1-5
CASSTGQGPGDEQYF	TGTGCCAGCAGCACGGGACAGGGGCCCGGCGACGAGCAGTACTTC	-	TRBD1	TRBV7-9	TRBJ2-7
CASSSRQGSTDTQYF	TGTGCCAGCAGCAGTCGACAGGGATCCACAGATACGCAGTATTTT	once	TRBD1	TRBV5-4	TRBJ2-3
CASSLISGTALYEQYF	TGCGCCAGCAGCCTTATATCCGGGACGGCGCTCTACGAGCAGTACTTC	-	-	TRBV4-3	TRBJ2-7